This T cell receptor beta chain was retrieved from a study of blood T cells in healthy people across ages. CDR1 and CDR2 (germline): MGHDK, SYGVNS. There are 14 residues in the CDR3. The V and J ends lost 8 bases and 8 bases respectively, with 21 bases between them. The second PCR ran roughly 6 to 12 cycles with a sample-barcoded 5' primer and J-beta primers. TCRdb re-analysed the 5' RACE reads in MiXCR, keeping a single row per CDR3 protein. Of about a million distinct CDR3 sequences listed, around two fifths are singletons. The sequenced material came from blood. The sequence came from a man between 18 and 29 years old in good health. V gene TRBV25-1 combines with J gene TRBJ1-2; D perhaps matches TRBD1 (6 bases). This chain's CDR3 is CASAPVGGPSGYTF. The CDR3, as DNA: TGTGCCAGCGCCCCGGTAGGGGGTCCGAGCGGCTACACCTTC.